This TCR beta chain is from a study of cytomegalovirus exposure and HLA in healthy donors. Use of 60 Vbeta and 13 Jbeta primers characterized the PCR. Profiled with immunoSEQ multiplex PCR; TCRdb holds only in-frame clones, not every one. The sample includes under 150,000 clones, around three quarters of them seen just once. In this sample, this clone turned up a few times. This CDR3 has 14 amino acids. V lost 4 bases, J lost 6 bases, and 14 bases lay in between. Germline lookup yields CDR1 SGHRS and CDR2 YFSETQ. V usage is TRBV5-1 and J usage is TRBJ2-1, with a possible D match to TRBD1 (6 bases). The source of this sequence is a man aged 40-50 years in good health and CMV-seropositive. Material for sequencing was PBMCs. In DNA form, the CDR3 reads TGCGCCAGCAGCGGGGGCCCACCCCCCAATGAGCAGTTCTTC. Residues: CASSGGPPPNEQFF.